This T cell receptor (beta chain) derives from a study of CD8+ T cells in alopecia areata. General study findings and limits: In scalp samples, resident alphabeta T cells of normal skin are also sequenced.

This CDR3 is built from 13 residues. With 8 bases removed from V and 0 bases from J, the gap between germline ends came to 10 bases. The germline V gene has CDR1 SEHNR and CDR2 FQNEAQ (reference sequence). Punch biopsies of lesional scalp, plus peripheral blood, were taken from alopecia areata patients. On this clone itself: Its antigen is undetermined.

Extraction and reverse transcription of RNA yielded cDNA as the sequencing template. The repertoire was sequenced with immunoSEQ multiplex PCR; TCRdb's copy has only in-frame clones and lacks some. The data hold 6,500 to 8,000 clones, with less than 70% observed a single time. This TCR came from a human donor with alopecia areata. The starting material was skin, obtained at week 0. The chain links TRBV7-9 to TRBJ1-1, with a tentative D call TRBD1 (5 bases). The CDR3: CASSPGLNTEAFF. DNA of the CDR3: TGTGCCAGCTCCCCAGGGTTGAACACTGAAGCTTTCTTT.